This T cell receptor (beta chain) appears in the sequencing data of a study of T-cell reconstitution after alpha-beta-depleted transplantation in children. After removal of 4 bases from V and 9 bases from J, the junction contained 9 bases not matched to a gene. Germline V gene lookup returns CDR1 SGHRS and CDR2 YFSETQ. The CDR3 has 16 amino acids. Construction of the TCRbeta library involved unique molecular identifiers. TCRdb re-analysed the PCR reads in MiXCR, keeping a single row per CDR3 protein. The table includes some 150,000 distinct CDR3 sequences, 8% to 10% detected once. The sample in question was PBMCs, mostly from graft donor cells, obtained 180 days after TCRalphabeta/CD19-depleted stem cell transplant. The TCR comes from a female patient aged 2-9 years who had a stem cell transplant for congenital amegakaryocytic thrombocytopenia, so the T cells may come from the graft donor. The chain employs TRBV5-1 and TRBJ2-1, with TRBD2 identical over 14 bases. The CDR3 DNA follows: TGCGCCAGCAGCACACCGACTAGCGGGAGGGCCATTGAGCAGTTCTTC. Translating it yields CASSTPTSGRAIEQFF.